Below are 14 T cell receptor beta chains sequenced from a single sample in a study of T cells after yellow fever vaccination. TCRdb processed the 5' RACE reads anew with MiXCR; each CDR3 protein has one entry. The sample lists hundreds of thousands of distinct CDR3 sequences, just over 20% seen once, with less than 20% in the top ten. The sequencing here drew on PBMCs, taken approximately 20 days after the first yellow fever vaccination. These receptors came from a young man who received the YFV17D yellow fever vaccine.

Here the CDR3 DNA reads TGCAGTGCTCCCAGCCAGATCACCTACGAGCAGTACGTC. Amino acids: CSAPSQITYEQYV. The rearrangement links TRBV20-1 to TRBJ2-7; D is ambiguous. V lost 5 bases, J lost 2 bases, and 13 bases lay in between. This CDR3 spans 13 amino acids. Germline CDR1 is DFQATT and CDR2 is SNEGSKA (reference sequence).

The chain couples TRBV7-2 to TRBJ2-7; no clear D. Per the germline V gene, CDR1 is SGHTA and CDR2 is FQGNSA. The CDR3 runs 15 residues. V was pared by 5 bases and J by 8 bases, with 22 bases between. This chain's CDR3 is CASSNALGGTLKQYF. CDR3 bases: TGTGCCAGCAGCAACGCCTTGGGCGGAACGTTGAAGCAGTACTTC.

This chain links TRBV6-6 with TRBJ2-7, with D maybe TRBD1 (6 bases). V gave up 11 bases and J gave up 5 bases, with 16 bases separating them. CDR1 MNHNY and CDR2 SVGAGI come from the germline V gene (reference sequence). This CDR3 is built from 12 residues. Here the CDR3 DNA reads TGTGCCCCTATGGGGGCTAAAGACGAGCAGTACTTC. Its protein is CAPMGAKDEQYF.

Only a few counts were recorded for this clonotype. The CDR3 nucleotides are TGTGCCAGCAGCTTAGTTGCCTCAGATACGCAGTATTTT. As protein: CASSLVASDTQYF. The chain combines TRBV13 with TRBJ2-3; D ambiguous. The V gene's germline CDR1 is PRHDT and CDR2 FYEKMQ (reference sequence). The CDR3 sequence is 13 residues long. The V gene lost 1 base and the J gene lost 4 bases, with 6 bases spanning the gap. The complete variable domain, with remaining parts taken from reference TRBV13 and TRBJ2-3, reads AAGVIQSPRHLIKEKRETATLKCYPIPRHDTVYWYQQGPGQDPQFLISFYEKMQSDKGSIPDRFSAQQFSDYHSELNMSSLELGDSALYFCASSLVASDTQYFGPGTRLTVL.

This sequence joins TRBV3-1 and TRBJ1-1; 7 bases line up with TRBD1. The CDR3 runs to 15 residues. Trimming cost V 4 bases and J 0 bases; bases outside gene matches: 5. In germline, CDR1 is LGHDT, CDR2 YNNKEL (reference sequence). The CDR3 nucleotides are TGTGCCAGCAGCCCCGACAGGGACATGAACACTGAAGCTTTCTTT. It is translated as CASSPDRDMNTEAFF.

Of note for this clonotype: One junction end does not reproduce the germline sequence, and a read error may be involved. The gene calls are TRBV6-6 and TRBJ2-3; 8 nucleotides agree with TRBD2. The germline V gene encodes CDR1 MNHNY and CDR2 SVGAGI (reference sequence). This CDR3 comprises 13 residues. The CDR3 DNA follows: TGTGCCGGCAGCGGGGGAAGCACAGATACGCAGTATTTT. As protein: CAGSGGSTDTQYF.

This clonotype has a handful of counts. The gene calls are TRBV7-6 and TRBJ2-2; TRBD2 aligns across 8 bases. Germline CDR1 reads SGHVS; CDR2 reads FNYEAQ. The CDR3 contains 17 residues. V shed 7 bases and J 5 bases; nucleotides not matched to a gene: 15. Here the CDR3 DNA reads TGTGCCAGCACCGAATCCTCGGGGGGGCCGGGTACCGGGGAGCTGTTTTTT. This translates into CASTESSGGPGTGELFF.

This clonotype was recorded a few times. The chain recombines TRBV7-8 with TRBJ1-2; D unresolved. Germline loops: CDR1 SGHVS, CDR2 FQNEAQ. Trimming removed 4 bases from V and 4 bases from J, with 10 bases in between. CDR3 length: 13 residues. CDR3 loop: CASSSRDFYGYTF. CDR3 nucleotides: TGTGCCAGCAGCTCTAGGGATTTCTATGGCTACACCTTC.

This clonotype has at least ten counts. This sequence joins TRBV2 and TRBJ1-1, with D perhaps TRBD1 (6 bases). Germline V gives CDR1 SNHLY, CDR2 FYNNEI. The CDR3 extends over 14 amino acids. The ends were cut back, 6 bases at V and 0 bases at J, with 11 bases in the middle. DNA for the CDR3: TGTGCCAGCAGCAGGGACATCATGAACACTGAAGCTTTCTTT. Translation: CASSRDIMNTEAFF.

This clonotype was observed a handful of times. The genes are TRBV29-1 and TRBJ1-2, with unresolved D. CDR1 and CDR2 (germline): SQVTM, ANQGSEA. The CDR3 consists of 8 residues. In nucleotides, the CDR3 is TGCAACACGGATGGCTACACCTTC. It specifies CNTDGYTF.

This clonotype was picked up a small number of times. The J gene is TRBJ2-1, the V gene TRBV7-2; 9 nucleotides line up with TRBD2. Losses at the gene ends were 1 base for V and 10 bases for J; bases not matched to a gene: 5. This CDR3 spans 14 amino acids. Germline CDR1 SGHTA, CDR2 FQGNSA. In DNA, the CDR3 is TGTGCCAGCAGCTTAGTGGCGGGGGGGGCCGAGCAGTTCTTC. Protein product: CASSLVAGGAEQFF.

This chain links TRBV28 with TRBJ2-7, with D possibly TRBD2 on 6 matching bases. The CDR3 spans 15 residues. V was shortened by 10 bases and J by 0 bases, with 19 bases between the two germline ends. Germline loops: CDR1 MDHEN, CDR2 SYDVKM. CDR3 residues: CATTQGGVSSYEQYV. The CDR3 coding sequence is TGTGCCACCACGCAGGGCGGGGTTAGCTCCTACGAGCAGTACGTC.

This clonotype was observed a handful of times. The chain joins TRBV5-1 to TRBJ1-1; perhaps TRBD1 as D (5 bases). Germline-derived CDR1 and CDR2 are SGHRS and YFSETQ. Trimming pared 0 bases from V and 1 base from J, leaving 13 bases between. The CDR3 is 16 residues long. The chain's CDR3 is CASSLGVWGKNTEAFF. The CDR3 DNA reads TGCGCCAGCAGCTTGGGGGTGTGGGGGAAGAACACTGAAGCTTTCTTT.

The CDR3 protein is CASSLGGGERQETQYF. The CDR3 DNA reads as TGTGCCAGCAGCTTAGGAGGAGGGGAGAGACAAGAGACCCAGTACTTC. This chain uses TRBV7-9 with TRBJ2-5; D may be TRBD2 (6 bases). Germline-derived CDR1 and CDR2 are SEHNR and FQNEAQ (reference sequence). The V gene lost 1 base and the J gene lost 2 bases, with 14 bases spanning the gap. The CDR3 is 16 residues long. Full variable domain (rest looked up from reference TRBV7-9 and TRBJ2-5): DTGVSQNPRHKITKRGQNVTFRCDPISEHNRLYWYRQTLGQGPEFLTYFQNEAQLEKSRLLSDRFSAERPKGSFSTLEIQRTEQGDSAMYLCASSLGGGERQETQYFGPGTRLLVL.